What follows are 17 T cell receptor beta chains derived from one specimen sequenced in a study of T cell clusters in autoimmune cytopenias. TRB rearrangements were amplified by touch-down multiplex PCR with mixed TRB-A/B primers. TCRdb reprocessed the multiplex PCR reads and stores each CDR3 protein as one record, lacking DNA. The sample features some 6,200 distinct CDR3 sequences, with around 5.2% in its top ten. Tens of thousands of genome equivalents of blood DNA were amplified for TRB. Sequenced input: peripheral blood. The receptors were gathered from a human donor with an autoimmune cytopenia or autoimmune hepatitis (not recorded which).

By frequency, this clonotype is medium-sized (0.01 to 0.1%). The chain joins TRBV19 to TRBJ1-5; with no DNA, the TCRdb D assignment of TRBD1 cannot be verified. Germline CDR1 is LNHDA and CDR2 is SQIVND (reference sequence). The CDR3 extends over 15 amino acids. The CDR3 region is CASRKTGNGNQPQHF.

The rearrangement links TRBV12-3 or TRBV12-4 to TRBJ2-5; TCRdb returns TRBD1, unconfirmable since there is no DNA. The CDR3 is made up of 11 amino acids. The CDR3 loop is CASSSRETQYF.

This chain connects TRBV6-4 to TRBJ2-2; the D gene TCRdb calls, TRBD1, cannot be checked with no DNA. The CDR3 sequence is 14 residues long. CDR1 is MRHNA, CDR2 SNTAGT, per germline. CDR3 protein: CASRRTGEAGELFF.

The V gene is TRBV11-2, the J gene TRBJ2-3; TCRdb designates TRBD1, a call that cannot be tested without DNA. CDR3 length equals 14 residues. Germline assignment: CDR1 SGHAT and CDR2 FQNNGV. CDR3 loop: CASSTTRGTDTQYF.

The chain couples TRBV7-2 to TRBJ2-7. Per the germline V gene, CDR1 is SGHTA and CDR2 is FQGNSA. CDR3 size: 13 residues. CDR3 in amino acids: CACSLERVSEQYF.

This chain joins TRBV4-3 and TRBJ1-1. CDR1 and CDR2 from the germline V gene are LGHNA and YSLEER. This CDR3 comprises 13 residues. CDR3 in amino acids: CASSPQTFTEAFF.

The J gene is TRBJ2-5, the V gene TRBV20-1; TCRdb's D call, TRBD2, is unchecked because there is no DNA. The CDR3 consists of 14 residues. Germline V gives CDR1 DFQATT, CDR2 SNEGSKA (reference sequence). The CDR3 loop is CSARDPGGRETQYF.

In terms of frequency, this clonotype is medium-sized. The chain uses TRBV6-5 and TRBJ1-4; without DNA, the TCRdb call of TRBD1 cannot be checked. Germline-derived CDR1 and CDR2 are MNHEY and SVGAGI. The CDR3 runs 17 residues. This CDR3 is CASSPGTGVKELEKLFF.

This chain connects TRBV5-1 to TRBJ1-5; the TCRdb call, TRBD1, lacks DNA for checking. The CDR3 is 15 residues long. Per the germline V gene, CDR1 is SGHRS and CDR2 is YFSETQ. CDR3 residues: CASSRRGGQGQPQHF.

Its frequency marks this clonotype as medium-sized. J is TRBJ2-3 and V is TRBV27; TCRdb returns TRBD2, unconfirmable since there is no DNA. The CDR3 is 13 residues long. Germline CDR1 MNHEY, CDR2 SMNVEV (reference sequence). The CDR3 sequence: CASRGLARDTQYF.

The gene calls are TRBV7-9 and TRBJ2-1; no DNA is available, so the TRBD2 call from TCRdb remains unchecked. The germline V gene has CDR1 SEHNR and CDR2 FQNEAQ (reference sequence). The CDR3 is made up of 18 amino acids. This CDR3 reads CASSSLVFFAGGRNEQFF. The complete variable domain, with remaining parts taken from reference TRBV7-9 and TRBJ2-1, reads DTGVSQNPRHKITKRGQNVTFRCDPISEHNRLYWYRQTLGQGPEFLTYFQNEAQLEKSRLLSDRFSAERPKGSFSTLEIQRTEQGDSAMYLCASSSLVFFAGGRNEQFFGPGTRLTVL.

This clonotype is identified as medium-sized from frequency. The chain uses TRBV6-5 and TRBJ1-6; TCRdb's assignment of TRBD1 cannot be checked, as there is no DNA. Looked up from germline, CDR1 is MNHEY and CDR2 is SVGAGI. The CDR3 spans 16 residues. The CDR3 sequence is CASSPVFTGVNSPLHF.

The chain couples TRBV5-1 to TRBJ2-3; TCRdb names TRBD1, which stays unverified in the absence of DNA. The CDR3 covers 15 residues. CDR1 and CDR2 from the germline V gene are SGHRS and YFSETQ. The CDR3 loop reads CASSLRAGGVDTQYF.

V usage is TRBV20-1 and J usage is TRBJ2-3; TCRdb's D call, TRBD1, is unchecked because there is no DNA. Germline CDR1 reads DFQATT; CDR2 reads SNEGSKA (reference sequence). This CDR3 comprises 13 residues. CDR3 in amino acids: CSARGPGGDTQYF.

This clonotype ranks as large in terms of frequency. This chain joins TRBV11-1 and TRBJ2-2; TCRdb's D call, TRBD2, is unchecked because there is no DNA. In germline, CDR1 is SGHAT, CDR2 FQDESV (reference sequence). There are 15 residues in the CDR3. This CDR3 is CASSDRTSGVGELFF.

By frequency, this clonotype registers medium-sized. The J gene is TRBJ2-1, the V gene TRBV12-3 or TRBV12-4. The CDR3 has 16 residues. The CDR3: CASSLGLQNSYNEQFF.

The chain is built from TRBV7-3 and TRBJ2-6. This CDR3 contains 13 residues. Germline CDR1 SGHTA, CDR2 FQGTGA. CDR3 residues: CASSLDRANVLTF.